The source of this T cell receptor beta chain is a study of response to subunit inactivated influenza vaccine. Study results and caveats: The authors proposed limited new T cell recruitment per seasonal influenza vaccination.

This clonotype has only a few counts. No antigen is known for it. Via MiXCR, TCRdb re-called the RT-PCR reads, giving one row per CDR3 protein. The sample includes 500,000 to 750,000 distinct CDR3 sequences, about 14% of them seen just once. V was cut by 0 bases and J by 4 bases, with 16 bases left in between. The length of the CDR3 is 17 residues. Germline V gene lookup returns CDR1 LGHNA and CDR2 YSLEER. The specimen was PBMCs from blood, collected roughly 12 days after vaccination. The chain combines TRBV4-3 with TRBJ2-1; D is perhaps TRBD2 (7 bases). The clonotype was recovered from a man aged 50 to 59 who received an inactivated influenza vaccine. The CDR3 DNA is TGCGCCAGCAGCCAAGAAGGTTCGGGGGGCTTATACAATGAGCAGTTCTTC. Translation: CASSQEGSGGLYNEQFF.